This entry features one T cell receptor (beta chain) sequence. These data originate in a study of glioma-infiltrating T cells after dendritic cell vaccination. Clones were sequenced by immunoSEQ multiplex PCR, and TCRdb holds only the in-frame ones, with some missing. The table records tens of thousands of clones, around 81% of them present only once. Trimming cost V 1 base and J 4 bases; bases outside gene matches: 6. This CDR3 contains 16 residues. The germline gives CDR1 SGDLS, CDR2 YYNGEE. This clonotype originated in a human donor with glioblastoma. The sample here was blood, taken before dendritic cell vaccination. The V call is TRBV9, the J call TRBJ2-2; TRBD1 matches 8 bases. CDR3 DNA sequence: TGTGCCAGCAGCGTAACGACAGGGGTTAGCACCGGGGAGCTGTTTTTT. The encoded protein is CASSVTTGVSTGELFF. Looking up the rest from reference TRBV9 and TRBJ2-2 gives the full variable domain: DSGVTQTPKHLITATGQRVTLRCSPRSGDLSVYWYQQSLDQGLQFLIQYYNGEERAKGNILERFSAQQFPDLHSELNLSSLELGDSALYFCASSVTTGVSTGELFFGEGSRLTVL.